This TCR beta chain was sequenced for a study of blood T cell repertoires in COVID-19. Overall study context: Specimens from acute and convalescent COVID-19 originated in the United States, Italy and Spain.

Libraries were prepared by immunoSEQ multiplex PCR; TCRdb keeps only in-frame clonotypes and omits some of them. This sample has over 110,000 clones, with around 90% found just once. The CDR3 has 12 residues. The germline gives CDR1 ENHRY, CDR2 SYGVKD. The V gene lost 7 bases and the J gene lost 3 bases, with 7 bases spanning the gap. The rearrangement links TRBV10-3 to TRBJ1-5; tentatively, D is TRBD1 (5 bases). The origin of this receptor is a woman aged 45-60 years with acute or convalescent COVID-19. The source material was peripheral blood. CDR3 in amino acids: CAIKDNNQPQHF. DNA for the CDR3: TGTGCCATCAAGGACAACAATCAGCCCCAGCATTTT.